Presented here are 14 T cell receptor beta chains from one specimen sequenced in a study of cytomegalovirus exposure and HLA in healthy donors. Data came from immunoSEQ multiplex PCR; TCRdb stores just in-frame clones and leaves some out. The table includes 55,000 to 75,000 clones, just under 95% detected once. Sequenced input: PBMCs. Receptors were obtained from a man between 18 and 29 years old in good health and CMV-seropositive.

The rearrangement joins TRBV4-1 to TRBJ2-1, with 13 nucleotides matching TRBD2. CDR1 is MGHRA and CDR2 is YSYEKL in the germline V gene. The CDR3 is 19 residues long. The V gene end was trimmed by 1 base and the J gene end by 5 bases; junction bases not matched to a gene: 11. This CDR3 reads CASSQVTLYTSGRDNEQFF. CDR3 DNA sequence: TGCGCCAGCAGCCAAGTGACCCTATATACTAGCGGGAGGGACAATGAGCAGTTCTTC.

The chain recombines TRBV27 with TRBJ2-7, with 9 nucleotides matching TRBD1. Germline values: CDR1 MNHEY, CDR2 SMNVEV (reference sequence). The V segment lost 6 bases and the J segment 5 bases; nucleotides outside the gene matches: 8. The CDR3 spans 14 residues. CDR3 DNA: TGTGCCAGCAGCGCCTGGACAGGGGCGGACGAGCAGTACTTC. Amino acid sequence: CASSAWTGADEQYF.

The rearrangement joins TRBV5-1 to TRBJ2-3; 10 bases fit TRBD2. With V trimmed by 5 bases and J by 7 bases, 10 bases remained unmatched. This CDR3 is 15 amino acids long. The germline gives CDR1 SGHRS, CDR2 YFSETQ. CDR3 sequence: CASSDGAGGRNTQYF. CDR3 nucleotide sequence: TGCGCCAGCAGTGACGGAGCGGGGGGGCGCAATACGCAGTATTTT.

The chain uses TRBV27 and TRBJ2-5; a weak D match, TRBD1 (6 bases). Germline V gene data show CDR1 as MNHEY and CDR2 as SMNVEV (reference sequence). V was shortened by 7 bases and J by 5 bases, with 26 bases between the two germline ends. CDR3 size: 17 residues. CDR3 protein: CASTTWGRGGRRETQYF. DNA of the CDR3: TGTGCCAGCACCACGTGGGGCAGGGGCGGACGTCGGGAGACCCAGTACTTC.

The genes are TRBV4-2 and TRBJ2-5; D gene uncertain. The CDR3 sequence is 14 residues long. Trimming removed 3 bases from V and 2 bases from J, with 10 bases in between. Per germline, CDR1 LGHNA and CDR2 YNFKEQ. CDR3 in DNA: TGTGCCAGCAGCCAGCAGGTGGCTCAAGAGACCCAGTACTTC. As protein: CASSQQVAQETQYF.

This clone was detected only a few times. The V call is TRBV7-3, the J call TRBJ2-1; 7 bases match TRBD2. This CDR3 spans 10 amino acids. V lost 9 bases and J lost 10; bases outside the gene matches: 3. CDR1 and CDR2 (germline): SGHTA, FQGTGA. The CDR3 sequence: CARGGGEQFF. In DNA, the CDR3 is TGTGCCAGGGGCGGGGGAGAGCAGTTCTTC.

The J gene is TRBJ2-3, the V gene TRBV9; 12 bases are a match to TRBD2. The germline V gene encodes CDR1 SGDLS and CDR2 YYNGEE. The CDR3 consists of 15 residues. The ends lost 2 bases at V and 5 bases at J; junction bases unmatched: 3. The CDR3 DNA sequence: TGTGCCAGCAGCGTCGGACTAGCGGGACTAGATACGCAGTATTTT. The encoded protein is CASSVGLAGLDTQYF.

V gene TRBV29-1 combines with J gene TRBJ2-2; TRBD2 aligns across 8 bases. The CDR3 is made up of 13 amino acids. Germline loops: CDR1 SQVTM, CDR2 ANQGSEA. V lost 7 bases and J lost 5; bases outside the gene matches: 6. CDR3 coding DNA: TGCAGCGCCCCGGGGGGGCGAACCGGGGAGCTGTTTTTT. This translates into CSAPGGRTGELFF.

A single count supports this clone. The CDR3 loop is CASRVPNGELFF. The CDR3 DNA reads TGCGCCAGCAGAGTCCCTAACGGGGAGCTGTTTTTT. The rearrangement uses TRBV5-1 and TRBJ2-2; no definite D call. Germline V gene data show CDR1 as SGHRS and CDR2 as YFSETQ. The length of the CDR3 is 12 residues. V was clipped by 5 bases and J by 7 bases, with 9 bases between them. The entire variable domain, with the rest obtained from reference TRBV5-1 and TRBJ2-2, is as follows: KAGVTQTPRYLIKTRGQQVTLSCSPISGHRSVSWYQQTPGQGLQFLFEYFSETQRNKGNFPGRFSGRQFSNSRSEMNVSTLELGDSALYLCASRVPNGELFFGEGSRLTVL.

This chain joins TRBV10-3 and TRBJ2-1; 7 bases fit TRBD2. The CDR3 is made up of 16 amino acids. Germline lookup yields CDR1 ENHRY and CDR2 SYGVKD. V lost 0 bases to trimming and J lost 2 bases; unmatched junction nucleotides: 4. The CDR3: CAISESLAATYNEQFF. The CDR3, as DNA: TGTGCCATCAGTGAGTCCCTAGCGGCGACCTACAATGAGCAGTTCTTC.

The chain joins TRBV7-6 to TRBJ1-1; TRBD1 matches 8 bases. The CDR3 length is 17 residues. Germline loops: CDR1 SGHVS, CDR2 FNYEAQ. V dropped 5 bases and J dropped 0; count of bases not matched to a gene: 11. The CDR3 sequence: CASSQGAGGVLNTEAFF. In nucleotides, the CDR3 is TGTGCCAGCAGCCAGGGGGCAGGGGGCGTCCTGAACACTGAAGCTTTCTTT.

The CDR3 loop is CASSPGTGRANEQFF. DNA of the CDR3: TGCGCCAGCAGCCCCGGGACAGGGAGGGCCAATGAGCAGTTCTTC. V gene TRBV4-1 combines with J gene TRBJ2-1, with 9 bases lining up with TRBD1. Looked up from germline, CDR1 is MGHRA and CDR2 is YSYEKL. The CDR3 is 15 amino acids. J gave up 6 bases and V 4 bases, and 7 bases lay outside the gene matches.

The rearrangement joins TRBV5-1 to TRBJ1-2; the D is unclear. V lost 4 bases and J 1 base, leaving 14 bases between the germline ends. Germline CDR1 reads SGHRS; CDR2 reads YFSETQ. The CDR3 extends over 15 amino acids. This CDR3 is CASSRDNGFNYGYTF. In DNA, the CDR3 is TGCGCCAGCAGCCGAGACAATGGGTTTAACTATGGCTACACCTTC. Full variable domain (outside the CDR3, taken from reference TRBV5-1 and TRBJ1-2): KAGVTQTPRYLIKTRGQQVTLSCSPISGHRSVSWYQQTPGQGLQFLFEYFSETQRNKGNFPGRFSGRQFSNSRSEMNVSTLELGDSALYLCASSRDNGFNYGYTFGSGTRLTVV.

The J gene is TRBJ1-1, the V gene TRBV4-1, with D possibly matching TRBD1 (5 bases). Germline loops: CDR1 MGHRA, CDR2 YSYEKL. The length of the CDR3 is 16 residues. The V end lost 3 bases, the J end lost 0 bases, and 14 bases lay between the germline ends. CDR3 residues: CASSHSLREMNTEAFF. The CDR3 DNA reads TGCGCCAGCAGCCACTCCCTCAGGGAAATGAACACTGAAGCTTTCTTT.